This TCR beta chain was found in a study of T cells after yellow fever vaccination. This clonotype was counted only a few times. Its antigen is currently unknown. Looked up from germline, CDR1 is MNHEY and CDR2 is SVGAGI. The CDR3 spans 14 residues. Trimming took off 6 bases at V and 0 bases at J, with 11 bases between the two ends. From the 5' RACE reads, TCRdb called clonotypes with MiXCR, one entry per CDR3 protein. The sample has a few hundred thousand distinct CDR3 sequences; around 20% are singletons. Study findings and constraints: Overall, a small share of clonotypes was seen in both CD4 and CD8 compartments.

The V gene is TRBV6-5, the J gene TRBJ1-1; D is undetermined. The sequences come from PBMCs, collected before the yellow fever booster vaccination. The clonotype comes from a man between 18 and 35 years old who received the YFV17D yellow fever vaccine. The CDR3 spells CASREGGMNTEAFF. The CDR3 bases are TGTGCCAGCAGGGAGGGAGGCATGAACACTGAAGCTTTCTTT.